This entry concerns a single T cell receptor (beta chain). The target antigen is unknown. The data stem from a study of T cell responses to AZD1222 COVID-19 vaccine. Study-wide results and limits: A mostly white British donor set with more females was recruited, and clonal diversity was possibly underestimated.

V was cut by 5 bases and J by 8 bases, with 13 bases left in between. CDR3 length equals 13 residues. Germline loops: CDR1 MRHNA, CDR2 SNTAGT. TCRdb's copy holds only in-frame clones and misses some; the assay was immunoSEQ multiplex PCR. This table holds about 130,000 clones, over 85% found once. The TCR comes from an adult in good health. Source: peripheral blood, taken on day 0 of AZD1222 vaccination. This chain connects TRBV6-4 to TRBJ2-1, with a weak D call TRBD2 (6 bases). CDR3 nucleotide sequence: TGTGCCAGCAGTTCCCAGGGAGGCGATGAGCAGTTCTTC. Translation gives CASSSQGGDEQFF.